This paragraph reports one T cell receptor (beta chain). Its antigen remains unknown. The CDR3 loop spans 14 amino acids. The V gene's germline CDR1 is GTSNPN and CDR2 SVGIG (reference sequence). V gave up 8 bases and J gave up 8 bases; unmatched junction bases: 14. The sample comes from a study of cytomegalovirus exposure and HLA in healthy donors. The table came from immunoSEQ multiplex PCR; TCRdb's copy has only in-frame clones and leaves some out. The sample holds 150,000 to 200,000 clones; roughly 86% are singletons and the top ten take less than 3.5%. The donors were members of the validation cohort comprising approximately 110 subjects, separate from the approximately 630-subject first cohort. Study-wide results and caveats: Listed as cytomegalovirus-associated were 150 to 200 TCR beta chains. Whilst most TCR sequences proved rare, a subset of public TCRs occurred across many donors.

This rearrangement joins TRBV30 to TRBJ2-1; 8 nucleotides match TRBD2. The sample was PBMCs. This TCR derives from a man aged 18 to 29 in good health and CMV-seropositive. The CDR3 protein is CAGTGTSIFHEQFF. The CDR3, as DNA: TGTGCCGGGACCGGGACTAGTATCTTCCATGAGCAGTTCTTC.